This TCR beta chain appears in the sequencing data of a study of blood T cells in healthy people across ages. Study details: About one barcoded beta molecule per two T cells was captured by template switching.

Study-wide results and caveats: While age rose, TCR beta diversity per million T cells dropped in a roughly linear way. Diversity estimates drawn from one million T cells were deemed underestimates.

The CDR3 has 15 residues. V was shortened by 1 base and J by 4 bases, with 12 bases between the two germline ends. Through a sample-barcoded 5' primer and a J-beta primer mix, a second PCR was run for about 6 to 11 cycles. The template-switch adaptor was a 5' adaptor with 12 random nucleotides. It tagged each cDNA molecule. Each CDR3 protein gets one entry after TCRdb re-called the 5' RACE reads with MiXCR. The table lists about 1,500,000 distinct CDR3 sequences, about 43% of them singletons. A few counts support this clonotype. Its target is not known. This TCR derives from a woman aged 18 to 35 in good health. The source material was blood. This chain connects TRBV12-3 or TRBV12-4 to TRBJ2-3; D ambiguous. The CDR3 coding sequence is TGTGCCAGCAGTTTAGGTAGGAGCGTTTCAGATACGCAGTATTTT. This encodes CASSLGRSVSDTQYF.